The T cell receptor beta chain under discussion was sequenced for a study of naive and memory T cell subsets. This clonotype was observed at least ten times. Both TRBC1 and TRBC2 were covered by a beta constant-region primer of two equimolar oligonucleotides. A 12-nucleotide UMI and the SP2 primer were added to the cDNA 3' end by oligonucleotide ligation. TCRdb reanalysed the UMI-ligation and nested PCR reads using MiXCR and keeps one entry per CDR3 protein. In the table there are about 90,000 distinct CDR3 sequences, 7% to 8% of which are singletons. V lost 4 bases to trimming and J lost 5 bases, with 11 bases between them. CDR1 DFQATT and CDR2 SNEGSKA come from the germline V gene (reference sequence). This CDR3 spans 13 amino acids. Cells stained for CD3, CD4, CD8, CD45RA, CD27 and viability were sorted into four CD45RA/CD27 subsets.

Sequenced: central memory CD4+ T cells from blood. The V call is TRBV20-1, the J call TRBJ1-4; tentatively, D is TRBD1 (6 bases). This receptor was identified in a human donor in good health. The CDR3 sequence: CSAKAGVNEKLFF. CDR3 coding DNA: TGCAGTGCTAAGGCAGGGGTGAATGAAAAACTGTTTTTT.